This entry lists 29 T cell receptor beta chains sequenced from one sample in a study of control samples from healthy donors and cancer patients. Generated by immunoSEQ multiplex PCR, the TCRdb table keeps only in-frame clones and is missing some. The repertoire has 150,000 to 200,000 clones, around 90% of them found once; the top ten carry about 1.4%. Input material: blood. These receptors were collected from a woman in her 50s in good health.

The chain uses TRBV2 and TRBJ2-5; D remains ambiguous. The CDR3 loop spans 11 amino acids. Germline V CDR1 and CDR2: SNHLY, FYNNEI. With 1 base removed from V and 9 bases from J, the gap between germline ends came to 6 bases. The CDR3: CASSEGRAQYF. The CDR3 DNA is TGTGCCAGCAGTGAAGGTCGGGCCCAGTACTTC.

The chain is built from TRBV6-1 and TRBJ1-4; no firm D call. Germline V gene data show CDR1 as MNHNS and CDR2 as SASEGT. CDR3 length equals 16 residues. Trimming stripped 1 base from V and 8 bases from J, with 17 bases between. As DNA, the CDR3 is TGTGCCAGCAGTGAAGTTGCGGCCTTCTATGGGGAAAAACTGTTTTTT. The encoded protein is CASSEVAAFYGEKLFF.

The CDR3 coding sequence is TGCGCCAGCAGCCAAGATTGGGGGACAGGGGGTATTCAGCCCCAGCATTTT. Translation: CASSQDWGTGGIQPQHF. The chain uses TRBV4-3 and TRBJ1-5, with TRBD1 matching over 11 bases. The CDR3 runs 17 residues. After removal of 0 bases from V and 6 bases from J, the junction contained 7 bases not matched to a gene. Germline V CDR1 and CDR2: LGHNA, YSLEER.

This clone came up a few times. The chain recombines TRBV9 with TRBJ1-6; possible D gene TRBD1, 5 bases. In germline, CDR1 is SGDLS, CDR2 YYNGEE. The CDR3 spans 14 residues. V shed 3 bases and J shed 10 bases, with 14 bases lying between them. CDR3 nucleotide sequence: TGTGCCAGCAGCGGAACTTTTGGGGGGTCACCCCTCCACTTT. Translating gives CASSGTFGGSPLHF.

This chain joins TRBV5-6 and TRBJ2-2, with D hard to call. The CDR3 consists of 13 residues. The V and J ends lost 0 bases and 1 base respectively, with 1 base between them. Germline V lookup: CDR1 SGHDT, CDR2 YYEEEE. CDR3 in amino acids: CASSLVNTGELFF. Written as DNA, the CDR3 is TGTGCCAGCAGCTTGGTGAACACCGGGGAGCTGTTTTTT.

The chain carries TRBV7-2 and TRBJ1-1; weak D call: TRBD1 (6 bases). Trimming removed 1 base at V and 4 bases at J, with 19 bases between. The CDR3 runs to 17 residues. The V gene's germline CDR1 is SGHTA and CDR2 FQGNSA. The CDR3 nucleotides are TGTGCCAGCAGCTTAGGTGGTCCGGGACACATACCCACTGAAGCTTTCTTT. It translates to CASSLGGPGHIPTEAFF.

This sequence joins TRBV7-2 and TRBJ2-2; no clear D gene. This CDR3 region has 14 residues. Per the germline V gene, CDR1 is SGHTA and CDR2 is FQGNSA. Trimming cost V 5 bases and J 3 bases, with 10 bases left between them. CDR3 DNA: TGTGCCAGCAGCCCGTCACCCCACACCGGGGAGCTGTTTTTT. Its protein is CASSPSPHTGELFF.

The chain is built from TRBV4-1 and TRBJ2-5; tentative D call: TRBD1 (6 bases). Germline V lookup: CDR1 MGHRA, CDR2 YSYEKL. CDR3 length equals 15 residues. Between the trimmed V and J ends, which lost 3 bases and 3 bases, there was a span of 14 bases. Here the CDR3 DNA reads TGCGCCAGCAGCCACATCCTAGGGGGAGAAGAGACCCAGTACTTC. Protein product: CASSHILGGEETQYF.

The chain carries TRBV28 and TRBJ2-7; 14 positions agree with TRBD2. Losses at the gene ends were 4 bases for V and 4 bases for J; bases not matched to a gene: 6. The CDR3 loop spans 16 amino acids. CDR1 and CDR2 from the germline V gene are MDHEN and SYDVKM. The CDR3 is CASSSPRTSGRYEQYF. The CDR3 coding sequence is TGTGCCAGCAGTTCGCCTAGGACTAGCGGGAGGTACGAGCAGTACTTC.

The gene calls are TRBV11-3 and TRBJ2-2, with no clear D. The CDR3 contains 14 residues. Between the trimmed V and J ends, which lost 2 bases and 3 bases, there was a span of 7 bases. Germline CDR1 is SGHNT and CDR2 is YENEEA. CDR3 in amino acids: CASSLTEYTGELFF. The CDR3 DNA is TGTGCCAGCAGCTTAACGGAGTACACCGGGGAGCTGTTTTTT.

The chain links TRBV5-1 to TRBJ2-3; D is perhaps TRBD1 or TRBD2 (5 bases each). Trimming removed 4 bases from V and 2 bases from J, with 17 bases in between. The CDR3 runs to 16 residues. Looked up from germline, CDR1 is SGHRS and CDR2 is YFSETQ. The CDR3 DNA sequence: TGCGCCAGCAGCAACGACCCGGGACGGATCACAGATACGCAGTATTTT. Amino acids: CASSNDPGRITDTQYF.

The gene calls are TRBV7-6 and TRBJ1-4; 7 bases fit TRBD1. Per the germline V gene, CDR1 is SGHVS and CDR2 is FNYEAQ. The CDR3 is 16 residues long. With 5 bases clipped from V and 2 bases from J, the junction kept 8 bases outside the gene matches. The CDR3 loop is CASSRAGTETNEKLFF. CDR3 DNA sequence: TGTGCCAGCAGCCGGGCCGGGACAGAGACTAATGAAAAACTGTTTTTT.

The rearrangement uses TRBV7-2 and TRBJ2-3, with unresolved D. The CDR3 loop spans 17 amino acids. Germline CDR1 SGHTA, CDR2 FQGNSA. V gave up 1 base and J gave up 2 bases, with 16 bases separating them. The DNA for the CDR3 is TGTGCCAGCAGCTTAGATATCAAACCCCCGCTCACAGATACGCAGTATTTT. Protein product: CASSLDIKPPLTDTQYF. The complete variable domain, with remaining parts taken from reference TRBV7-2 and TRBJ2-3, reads GAGVSQSPSNKVTEKGKDVELRCDPISGHTALYWYRQSLGQGLEFLIYFQGNSAPDKSGLPSDRFSAERTGGSVSTLTIQRTQQEDSAVYLCASSLDIKPPLTDTQYFGPGTRLTVL.

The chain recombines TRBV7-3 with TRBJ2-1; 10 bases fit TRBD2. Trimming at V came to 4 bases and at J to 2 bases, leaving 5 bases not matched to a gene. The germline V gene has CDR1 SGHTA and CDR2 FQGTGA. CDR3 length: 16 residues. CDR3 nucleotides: TGTGCCAGCAGCTCACGAAGCGGGAGGGCCTACAATGAGCAGTTCTTC. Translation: CASSSRSGRAYNEQFF.

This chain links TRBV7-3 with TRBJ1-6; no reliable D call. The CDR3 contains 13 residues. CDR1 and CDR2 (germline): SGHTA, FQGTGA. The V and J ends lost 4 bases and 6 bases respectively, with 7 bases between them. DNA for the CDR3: TGTGCCAGCAGCTCTGCATCTAATTCACCCCTCCACTTT. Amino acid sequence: CASSSASNSPLHF.

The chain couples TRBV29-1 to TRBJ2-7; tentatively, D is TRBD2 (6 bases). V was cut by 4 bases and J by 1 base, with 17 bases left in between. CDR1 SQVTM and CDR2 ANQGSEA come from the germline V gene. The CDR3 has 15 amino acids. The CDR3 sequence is CSVVPTTGTSYEQYF. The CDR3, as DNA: TGCAGCGTTGTGCCTACTACCGGGACTTCCTACGAGCAGTACTTC.

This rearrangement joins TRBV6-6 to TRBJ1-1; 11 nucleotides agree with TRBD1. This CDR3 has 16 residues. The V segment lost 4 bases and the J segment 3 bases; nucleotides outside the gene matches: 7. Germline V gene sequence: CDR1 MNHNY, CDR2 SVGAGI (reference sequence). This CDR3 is CASSSGQGAWDTEAFF. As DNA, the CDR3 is TGTGCCAGCAGTTCAGGACAGGGGGCTTGGGACACTGAAGCTTTCTTT.

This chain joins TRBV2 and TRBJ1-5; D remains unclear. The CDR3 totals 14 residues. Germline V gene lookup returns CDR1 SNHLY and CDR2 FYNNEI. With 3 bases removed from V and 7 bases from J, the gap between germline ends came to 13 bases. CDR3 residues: CASSDVAEEQPQHF. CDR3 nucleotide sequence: TGTGCCAGCAGTGATGTGGCAGAAGAACAGCCCCAGCATTTT.

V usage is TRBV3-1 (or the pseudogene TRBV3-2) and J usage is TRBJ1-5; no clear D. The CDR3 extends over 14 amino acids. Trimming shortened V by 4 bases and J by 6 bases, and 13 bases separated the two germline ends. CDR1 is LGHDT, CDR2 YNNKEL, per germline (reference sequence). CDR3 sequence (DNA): TGTGCCAGCAGCCCGATGGAAGGGAGTCAGCCCCAGCATTTT. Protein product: CASSPMEGSQPQHF.

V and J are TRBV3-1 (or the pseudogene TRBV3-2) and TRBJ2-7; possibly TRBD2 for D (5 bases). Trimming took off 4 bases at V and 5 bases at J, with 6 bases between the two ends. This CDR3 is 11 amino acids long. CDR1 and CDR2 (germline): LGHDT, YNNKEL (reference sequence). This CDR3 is CASSPGNEQYF. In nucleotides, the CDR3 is TGTGCCAGCAGCCCGGGAAACGAGCAGTACTTC.

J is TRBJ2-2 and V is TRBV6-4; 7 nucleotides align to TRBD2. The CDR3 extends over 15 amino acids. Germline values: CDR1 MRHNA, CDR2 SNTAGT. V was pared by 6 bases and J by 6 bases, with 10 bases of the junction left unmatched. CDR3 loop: CASSPYGLGPGELFF. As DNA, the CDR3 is TGTGCCAGCAGCCCCTACGGACTAGGTCCCGGGGAGCTGTTTTTT.

Written as DNA, the CDR3 is TGTGCCACCAGAAGAAGCGGGGGTTCAGGAGAGCAGTTCTTC. Translation: CATRRSGGSGEQFF. The rearrangement links TRBV19 to TRBJ2-1; 8 positions agree with TRBD2. J lost 10 bases, V lost 10 bases, and 15 bases had no gene match. Germline V gene sequence: CDR1 LNHDA, CDR2 SQIVND (reference sequence). This CDR3 spans 14 amino acids.

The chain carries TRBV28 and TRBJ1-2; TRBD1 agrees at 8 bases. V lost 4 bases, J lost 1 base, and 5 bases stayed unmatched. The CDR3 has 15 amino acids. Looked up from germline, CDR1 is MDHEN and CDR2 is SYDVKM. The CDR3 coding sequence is TGTGCCAGCAGTTCGCCGGGACAGGATAACTATGGCTACACCTTC. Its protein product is CASSSPGQDNYGYTF.

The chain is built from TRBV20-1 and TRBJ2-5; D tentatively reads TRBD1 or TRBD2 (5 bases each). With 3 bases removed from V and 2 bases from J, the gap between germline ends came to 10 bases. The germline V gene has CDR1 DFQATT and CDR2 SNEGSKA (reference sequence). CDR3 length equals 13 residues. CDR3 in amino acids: CSASGDGQETQYF. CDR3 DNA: TGCAGTGCTAGTGGGGACGGTCAAGAGACCCAGTACTTC.

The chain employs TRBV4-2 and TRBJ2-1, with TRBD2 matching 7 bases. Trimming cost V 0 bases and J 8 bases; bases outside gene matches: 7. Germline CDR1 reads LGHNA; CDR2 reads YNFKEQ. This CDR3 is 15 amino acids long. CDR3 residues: CASSQDVGGADEQFF. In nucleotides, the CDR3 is TGTGCCAGCAGCCAAGATGTGGGAGGGGCGGATGAGCAGTTCTTC.

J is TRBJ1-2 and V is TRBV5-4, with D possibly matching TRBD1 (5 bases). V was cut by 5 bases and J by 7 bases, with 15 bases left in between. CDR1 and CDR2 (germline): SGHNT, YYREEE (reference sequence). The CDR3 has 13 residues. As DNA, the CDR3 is TGTGCCAGCAGGCTTGGGGGGACCGGTGGCTACACCTTC. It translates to CASRLGGTGGYTF.

Here the CDR3 reads CAWSIGRQAYSNQPQHF. The CDR3 nucleotides read TGTGCCTGGAGTATTGGAAGGCAGGCCTATAGCAATCAGCCCCAGCATTTT. The chain recombines TRBV30 with TRBJ1-5; no clear D. The CDR3 runs 17 residues. V dropped 2 bases and J dropped 0 bases, with 17 bases sitting between them. CDR1 is GTSNPN, CDR2 SVGIG, per germline (reference sequence).

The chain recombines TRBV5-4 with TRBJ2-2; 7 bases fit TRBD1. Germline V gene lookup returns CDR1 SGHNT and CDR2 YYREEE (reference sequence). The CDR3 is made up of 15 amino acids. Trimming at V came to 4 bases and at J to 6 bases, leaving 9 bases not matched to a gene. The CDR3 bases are TGTGCCAGCAGCCCGTTCGACAGGGATGCCGGGGAGCTGTTTTTT. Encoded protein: CASSPFDRDAGELFF.

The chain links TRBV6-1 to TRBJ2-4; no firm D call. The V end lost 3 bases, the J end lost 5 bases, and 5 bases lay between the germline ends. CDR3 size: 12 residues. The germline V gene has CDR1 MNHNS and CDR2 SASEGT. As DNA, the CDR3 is TGTGCCAGCAGTGAGTACCAAAACATTCAGTACTTC. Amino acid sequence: CASSEYQNIQYF.